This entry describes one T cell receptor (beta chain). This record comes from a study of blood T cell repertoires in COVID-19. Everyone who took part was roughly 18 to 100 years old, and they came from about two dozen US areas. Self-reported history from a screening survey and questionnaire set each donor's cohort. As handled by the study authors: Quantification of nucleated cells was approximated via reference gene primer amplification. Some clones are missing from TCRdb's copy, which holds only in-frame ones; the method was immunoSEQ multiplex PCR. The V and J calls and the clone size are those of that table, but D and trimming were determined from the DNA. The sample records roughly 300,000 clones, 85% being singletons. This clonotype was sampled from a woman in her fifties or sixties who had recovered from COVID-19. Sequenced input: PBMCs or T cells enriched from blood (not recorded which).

The DNA of the CDR3 is TGTGCCAGCAGCTTAGATAATGGACAGGCTTACCCCGGGGAGCTGTTTTTT. Amino acids: CASSLDNGQAYPGELFF. V and J are TRBV7-6 and TRBJ2-2, with 7 bases aligning to TRBD1. The CDR3 spans 17 residues. Per the germline V gene, CDR1 is SGHVS and CDR2 is FNYEAQ. The V gene end was trimmed by 1 base and the J gene end by 6 bases; junction bases not matched to a gene: 11.